The T cell receptor beta chain described here comes from a study of PD-L1 blockade in urothelial cancer. Study at large: Analyzed time points were 3 weeks (second dose) and 6 weeks after therapy began.

Measured with immunoSEQ multiplex PCR; TCRdb has only the in-frame clones, and not every one. The table lists about 79,000 clones, around 81% of them singletons. The CDR3 is 13 amino acids. CDR1 and CDR2 (germline): LNHDA, SQIVND (reference sequence). Trimming pared 6 bases from V and 3 bases from J, leaving 12 bases between. The sample's time point: pretreatment peripheral blood. The chain recombines TRBV19 with TRBJ2-7; possible D gene TRBD2, 5 bases. The TCR originated in a man aged 40-49 years with urothelial cancer. The sequencing used PBMCs, collected around atezolizumab (anti-PD-L1) treatment. The CDR3 reads CASSSLGSYEQYF. The DNA for the CDR3 is TGTGCCAGTAGCTCACTGGGGAGCTACGAGCAGTACTTC. Using reference TRBV19 and TRBJ2-7 for the parts outside the CDR3, the full variable domain is DGGITQSPKYLFRKEGQNVTLSCEQNLNHDAMYWYRQDPGQGLRLIYYSQIVNDFQKGDIAEGYSVSREKKESFPLTVTSAQKNPTAFYLCASSSLGSYEQYFGPGTRLTVT.